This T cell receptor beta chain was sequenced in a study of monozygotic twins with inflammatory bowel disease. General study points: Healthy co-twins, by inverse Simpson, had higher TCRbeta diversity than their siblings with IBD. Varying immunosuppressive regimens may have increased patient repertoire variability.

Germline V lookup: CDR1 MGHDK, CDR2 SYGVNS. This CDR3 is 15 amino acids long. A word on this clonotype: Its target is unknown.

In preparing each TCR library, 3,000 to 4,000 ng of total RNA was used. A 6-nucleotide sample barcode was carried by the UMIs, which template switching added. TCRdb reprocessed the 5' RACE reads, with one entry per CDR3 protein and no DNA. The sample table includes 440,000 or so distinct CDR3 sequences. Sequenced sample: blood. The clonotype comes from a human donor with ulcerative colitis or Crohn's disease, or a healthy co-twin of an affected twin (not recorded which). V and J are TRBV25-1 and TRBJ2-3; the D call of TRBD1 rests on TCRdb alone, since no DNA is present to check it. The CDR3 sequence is CASSDVGGGTDTQYF.